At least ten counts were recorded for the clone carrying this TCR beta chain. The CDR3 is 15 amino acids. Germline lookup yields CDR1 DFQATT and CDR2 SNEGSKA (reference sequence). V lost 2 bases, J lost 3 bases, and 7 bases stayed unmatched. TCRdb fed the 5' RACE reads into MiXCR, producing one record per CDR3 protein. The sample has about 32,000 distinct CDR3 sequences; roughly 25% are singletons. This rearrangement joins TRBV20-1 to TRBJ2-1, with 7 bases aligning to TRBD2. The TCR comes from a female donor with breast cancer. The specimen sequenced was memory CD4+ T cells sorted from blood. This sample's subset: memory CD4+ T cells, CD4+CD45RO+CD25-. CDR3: CSARPQRGGYNEQFF. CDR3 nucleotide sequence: TGCAGTGCTAGACCTCAGCGGGGCGGCTACAATGAGCAGTTCTTC.